This TCR beta chain was retrieved from a study of T cells in Graves' hyperthyroidism and ophthalmopathy. Study in general: Specimen type is peripheral blood, collected at initial diagnosis prior to any treatment.

The V segment lost 3 bases and the J segment 4 bases; nucleotides outside the gene matches: 5. CDR1 and CDR2 (germline): LNHNV, YYDKDF (reference sequence). The CDR3 totals 15 residues. The investigators amplified TCR beta CDR3 regions from RNA transcripts. The study used the HTBI primer set for a first-round RT-PCR of the TCR CDR3. From the multiplex PCR reads, TCRdb called clonotypes with MiXCR, one entry per CDR3 protein. The sample shows approximately 690,000 distinct CDR3 sequences, less than 25% of them seen only once. Sequenced: blood. The chain combines TRBV15 with TRBJ2-5; the match to TRBD2 covers 10 bases. The clonotype was recovered from a young man with Graves' ophthalmopathy. The CDR3 bases are TGTGCCACCAGCAGGAGAAGACTAGCGGGAGAGACCCAGTACTTC. It translates to CATSRRRLAGETQYF.